The T cell receptor (beta chain) described here comes from a study of T cells after yellow fever vaccination. At the level of the study: It was SMART-Seq v4 Ultra Low Input that prepared the fractions with low cell numbers. Points from the study as a whole: There was a possibility that FACS-sorted repertoires contained abundant clonotypes contaminating from the bulk population. The study found a weaker secondary response that peaked faster, day 5 versus 15.

The CDR3 has 16 residues. Germline-derived CDR1 and CDR2 are SGHRS and YFSETQ. Trimming stripped 4 bases from V and 0 bases from J, with 14 bases between. Notes on this clonotype: As yet, its antigen is unknown.

It was through 5'RACE template switching that TCR cDNA was made, with a universal primer site and UMIs added. One entry per CDR3 protein results from TCRdb running MiXCR on the 5' RACE reads. Of about 330,000 distinct CDR3 sequences listed, roughly 4.3% are singletons. The receptor was isolated from a man aged 18 to 30 who received the YFV17D yellow fever vaccine. The gene calls are TRBV5-1 and TRBJ2-1, with no clear D. This sample comprised PBMCs, obtained 5 days after the yellow fever booster vaccination. CDR3 DNA sequence: TGCGCCAGCAGCCCGATGGGGTATCCCTCCTACAATGAGCAGTTCTTC. It is translated as CASSPMGYPSYNEQFF.